This TCR beta chain was documented in a study of response to subunit inactivated influenza vaccine. The study, taken as a whole, reports: After each seasonal influenza vaccination, few new T cells are recruited, the authors suggested.

The germline CDR1 and CDR2 sequences are SGHRS and YFSETQ. Trimming removed 4 bases at V and 4 bases at J, with 10 bases between. This CDR3 region has 13 residues. As to this clonotype: The antigen is unknown.

TCRdb called the RT-PCR reads again in MiXCR, with one record for every CDR3 protein. The sample records about 480,000 distinct CDR3 sequences, over 9.5% being singletons. This TCR was sampled from a man between 50 and 59 years old who received an inactivated influenza vaccine. The source material was PBMCs from blood, sampled more than 35 days after vaccination. The chain joins TRBV5-1 to TRBJ2-3; maybe TRBD2 (6 bases). CDR3 in DNA: TGCGCCAGCAGCGAACCGGGGGCAGATACGCAGTATTTT. Its protein product is CASSEPGADTQYF.